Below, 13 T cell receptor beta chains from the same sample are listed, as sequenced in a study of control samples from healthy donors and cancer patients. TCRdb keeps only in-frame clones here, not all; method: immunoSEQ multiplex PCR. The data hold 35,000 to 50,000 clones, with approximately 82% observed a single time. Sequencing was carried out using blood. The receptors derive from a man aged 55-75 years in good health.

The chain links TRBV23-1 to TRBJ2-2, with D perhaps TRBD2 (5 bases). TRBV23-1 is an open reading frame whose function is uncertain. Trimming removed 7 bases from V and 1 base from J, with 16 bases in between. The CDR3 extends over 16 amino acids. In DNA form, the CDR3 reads TGCGCCAGCACCAGCGGTGGTCTGGAGAACACCGGGGAGCTGTTTTTT. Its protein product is CASTSGGLENTGELFF.

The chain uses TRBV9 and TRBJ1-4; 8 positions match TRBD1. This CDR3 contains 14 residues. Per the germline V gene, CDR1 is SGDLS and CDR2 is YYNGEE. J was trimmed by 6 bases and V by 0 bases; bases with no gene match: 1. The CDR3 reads CASSVARGHEKLFF. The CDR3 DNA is TGTGCCAGCAGCGTAGCCAGGGGGCATGAAAAACTGTTTTTT. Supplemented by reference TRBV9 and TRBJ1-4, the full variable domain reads DSGVTQTPKHLITATGQRVTLRCSPRSGDLSVYWYQQSLDQGLQFLIQYYNGEERAKGNILERFSAQQFPDLHSELNLSSLELGDSALYFCASSVARGHEKLFFGSGTQLSVL.

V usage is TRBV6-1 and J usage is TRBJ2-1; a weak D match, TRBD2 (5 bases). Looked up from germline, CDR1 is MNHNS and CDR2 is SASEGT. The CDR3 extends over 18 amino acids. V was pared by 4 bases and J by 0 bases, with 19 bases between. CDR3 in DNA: TGTGCCAGCAGTGTAACCCTCACTAGTGAGAGCTCCTACAATGAGCAGTTCTTC. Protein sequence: CASSVTLTSESSYNEQFF.

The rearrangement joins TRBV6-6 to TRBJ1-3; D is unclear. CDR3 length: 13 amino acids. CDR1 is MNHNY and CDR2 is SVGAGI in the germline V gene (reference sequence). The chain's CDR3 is CATDSGRGNTIYF. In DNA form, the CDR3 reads TGTGCGACCGACTCGGGTCGGGGAAACACCATATATTTT.

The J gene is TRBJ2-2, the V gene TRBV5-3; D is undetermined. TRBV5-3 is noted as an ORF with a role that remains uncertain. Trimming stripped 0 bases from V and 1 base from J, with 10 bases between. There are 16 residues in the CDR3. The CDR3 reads CARSLDRTGNTGELFF. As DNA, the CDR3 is TGTGCCAGAAGCTTGGATCGGACGGGGAACACCGGGGAGCTGTTTTTT.

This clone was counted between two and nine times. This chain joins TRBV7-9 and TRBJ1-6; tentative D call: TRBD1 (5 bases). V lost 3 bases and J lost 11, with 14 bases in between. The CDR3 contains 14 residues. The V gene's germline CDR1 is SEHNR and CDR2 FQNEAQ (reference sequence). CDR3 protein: CASSFMGPGAPLHF. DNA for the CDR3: TGTGCCAGCAGCTTCATGGGGCCCGGGGCACCCCTCCACTTT.

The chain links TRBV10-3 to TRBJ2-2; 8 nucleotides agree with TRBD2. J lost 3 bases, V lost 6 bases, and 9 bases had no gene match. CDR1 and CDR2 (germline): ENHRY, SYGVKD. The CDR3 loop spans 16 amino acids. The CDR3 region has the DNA TGTGCCATCAGGGGTAGCGGGACGGGGGACACCGGGGAGCTGTTTTTT. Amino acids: CAIRGSGTGDTGELFF.

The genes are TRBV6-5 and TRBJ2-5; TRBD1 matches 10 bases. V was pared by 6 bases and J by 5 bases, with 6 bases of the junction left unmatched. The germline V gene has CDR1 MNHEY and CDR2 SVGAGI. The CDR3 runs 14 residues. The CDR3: CASSTGTGVETQYF. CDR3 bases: TGTGCCAGCAGCACCGGGACAGGGGTGGAGACCCAGTACTTC.

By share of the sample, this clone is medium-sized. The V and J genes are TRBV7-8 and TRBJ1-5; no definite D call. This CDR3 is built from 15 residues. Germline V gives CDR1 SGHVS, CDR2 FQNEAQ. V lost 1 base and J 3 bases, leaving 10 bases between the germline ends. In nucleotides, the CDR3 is TGTGCCAGCAGCTTAGACGCCAGAGCCAATCAGCCCCAGCATTTT. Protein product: CASSLDARANQPQHF.

The chain's CDR3 is CASSFDRVTGELFF. As DNA, the CDR3 is TGTGCCAGCAGCTTTGACAGGGTCACCGGGGAGCTGTTTTTT. This chain connects TRBV2 to TRBJ2-2, with 7 bases matching TRBD1. The CDR3 length is 14 residues. Trimming took 6 bases from V and 4 from J; bases not matched to a gene: 5. CDR1 and CDR2 from the germline V gene are SNHLY and FYNNEI.

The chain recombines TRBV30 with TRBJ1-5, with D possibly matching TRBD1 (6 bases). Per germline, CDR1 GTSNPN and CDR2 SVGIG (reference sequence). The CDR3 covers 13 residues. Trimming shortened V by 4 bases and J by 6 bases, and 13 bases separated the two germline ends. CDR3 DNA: TGTGCCTGGACAGGGGTTGAGGGTCAGCCCCAGCATTTT. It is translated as CAWTGVEGQPQHF.

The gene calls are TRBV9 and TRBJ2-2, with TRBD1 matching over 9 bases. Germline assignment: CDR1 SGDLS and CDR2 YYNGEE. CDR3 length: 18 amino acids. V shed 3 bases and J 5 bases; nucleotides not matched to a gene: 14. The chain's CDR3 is CASSGRTGASGITGELFF. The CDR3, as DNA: TGTGCCAGCAGCGGAAGGACAGGGGCGTCCGGTATAACCGGGGAGCTGTTTTTT.

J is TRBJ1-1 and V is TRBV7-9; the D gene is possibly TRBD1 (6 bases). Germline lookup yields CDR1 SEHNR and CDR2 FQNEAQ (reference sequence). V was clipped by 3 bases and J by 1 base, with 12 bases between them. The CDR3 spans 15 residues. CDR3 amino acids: CASSLSGTQNTEAFF. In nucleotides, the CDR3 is TGTGCCAGCAGCTTGTCCGGGACACAGAACACTGAAGCTTTCTTT.